Below, 27 T cell receptor beta chains from the same sample are listed, as sequenced in a study of T cell responses to AZD1222 COVID-19 vaccine. Repertoires were generated with immunoSEQ multiplex PCR, while TCRdb's copy carries only in-frame clones and drops some. The data hold 150,000 or so clones, with nearly 90% observed a single time. The sample here was peripheral blood, taken on day 0 of AZD1222 vaccination. The receptors originated from an adult in good health.

V usage is TRBV4-3 and J usage is TRBJ2-1; TRBD2 agrees at 11 bases. V was clipped by 0 bases and J by 4 bases; unmatched bases: 8. The CDR3 length is 18 residues. In germline, CDR1 is LGHNA, CDR2 YSLEER. The CDR3 DNA reads as TGCGCCAGCAGCCAAGATTGGGGACTAGCGGAAGCTTACAATGAGCAGTTCTTC. It specifies CASSQDWGLAEAYNEQFF.

The chain combines TRBV4-2 with TRBJ2-1, with 10 positions matching TRBD2. This CDR3 has 15 residues. Germline V CDR1 and CDR2: LGHNA, YNFKEQ. J was trimmed by 9 bases and V by 1 base; bases with no gene match: 6. The CDR3, as DNA: TGTGCCAGCAGCCAAGTAAGCGGGAGGGCGAGTGAGCAGTTCTTC. Amino acids: CASSQVSGRASEQFF.

V is TRBV5-1 and J is TRBJ1-1; D is uncertain. V was cut by 0 bases and J by 0 bases, with 9 bases left in between. Germline CDR1 is SGHRS and CDR2 is YFSETQ. The CDR3 extends over 15 amino acids. The CDR3 reads CASSLEGGVNTEAFF. DNA for the CDR3: TGCGCCAGCAGCTTGGAGGGCGGCGTGAACACTGAAGCTTTCTTT.

The chain uses TRBV5-5 and TRBJ1-1; 8 bases are a match to TRBD1. The CDR3 sequence is 16 residues long. The germline CDR1 and CDR2 sequences are SGHKS and YYEKEE (reference sequence). The trim removed 3 bases at V and 1 base at J, leaving 8 bases unmatched. CDR3 in amino acids: CASSYSGTGTNTEAFF. DNA for the CDR3: TGTGCCAGCAGCTACTCCGGGACAGGTACGAACACTGAAGCTTTCTTT.

V is TRBV18 and J is TRBJ2-7, with 10 positions matching TRBD2. This CDR3 contains 15 residues. The germline CDR1 and CDR2 sequences are KGHSH and LQKENI. V was pared by 2 bases and J by 0 bases, with 1 base of the junction left unmatched. The CDR3 sequence is CASSPSGRASYEQYF. In DNA, the CDR3 is TGTGCCAGCTCACCAAGCGGGAGGGCCTCCTACGAGCAGTACTTC.

The CDR3 is CASNPEPGPGKPQHF. The CDR3 bases are TGTGCCAGCAACCCTGAACCGGGCCCGGGGAAGCCCCAGCATTTT. The chain couples TRBV28 to TRBJ1-5; no clear D gene. Trimming left V 7 bases short and J 8 bases short, with 21 bases between. The CDR3 runs to 15 residues. Germline values: CDR1 MDHEN, CDR2 SYDVKM.

The V call is TRBV13, the J call TRBJ1-2, with D possibly matching TRBD1 (5 bases). CDR3 length: 16 amino acids. V was cut by 0 bases and J by 6 bases, with 17 bases left in between. Looked up from germline, CDR1 is PRHDT and CDR2 is FYEKMQ (reference sequence). CDR3 in amino acids: CASSLGAGPAPHGYTF. The DNA of the CDR3 is TGTGCCAGCAGCTTAGGTGCAGGGCCCGCACCGCATGGCTACACCTTC.

This chain connects TRBV6-5 to TRBJ1-5; D is unclear. This CDR3 spans 13 amino acids. Trimming took off 8 bases at V and 4 bases at J, with 12 bases between the two ends. CDR1 is MNHEY and CDR2 is SVGAGI in the germline V gene. The CDR3, as DNA: TGTGCCAGCCGGGTTACGAATAATCAGCCCCAGCATTTT. This codes for CASRVTNNQPQHF.

The gene calls are TRBV27 and TRBJ1-2; D perhaps matches TRBD1 (6 bases). The CDR3 is made up of 15 amino acids. The V gene's germline CDR1 is MNHEY and CDR2 SMNVEV (reference sequence). Deletions cut 5 bases from V and 7 bases from J, with 20 bases between. The CDR3 spells CASSLTPTGGAGYTF. The DNA of the CDR3 is TGTGCCAGCAGTCTAACCCCGACGGGGGGCGCTGGCTACACCTTC.

In this sample, this clone turned up a few times. The rearrangement links TRBV6-2 or TRBV6-3 to TRBJ1-5; weak D call: TRBD1 (5 bases). Germline CDR1 reads MNHEY; CDR2 reads SVGEGT. The CDR3 extends over 13 amino acids. Trimming pared 5 bases from V and 7 bases from J, leaving 12 bases between. As DNA, the CDR3 is TGTGCCAGCAGTCAGGGAAGTCGCCAGCCCCAGCATTTT. Its translation is CASSQGSRQPQHF.

The rearrangement uses TRBV20-1 and TRBJ2-5, with D possibly being TRBD2 (6 bases). V was pared by 3 bases and J by 9 bases, with 20 bases between. Germline CDR1 reads DFQATT; CDR2 reads SNEGSKA (reference sequence). This CDR3 region has 14 residues. CDR3 in DNA: TGCAGTGCTAGTGTTATAGCGGAAAACGGGGCCCAGTACTTC. Protein product: CSASVIAENGAQYF.

The J gene is TRBJ1-1, the V gene TRBV18; the D is unclear. This CDR3 has 14 residues. Germline loops: CDR1 KGHSH, CDR2 LQKENI. The V gene lost 3 bases and the J gene lost 6 bases, with 14 bases spanning the gap. CDR3 DNA sequence: TGTGCCAGCTCACCCTCCGCGGATCGCGCTGAAGCTTTCTTT. It specifies CASSPSADRAEAFF.

DNA for the CDR3: TGTGCCAGCTCAGCGACTCTCTATACTGAAGTCTCTGGAAACACCATATATTTT. As protein: CASSATLYTEVSGNTIYF. The chain couples TRBV18 to TRBJ1-3, with unresolved D. CDR3 length equals 18 residues. The germline V and J ends were trimmed by 5 bases and 0 bases, with 20 bases remaining between them. CDR1 is KGHSH, CDR2 LQKENI, per germline.

This chain links TRBV19 with TRBJ2-1, with unresolved D. CDR1 is LNHDA, CDR2 SQIVND, per germline (reference sequence). V was shortened by 5 bases and J by 9 bases, with 14 bases between the two germline ends. The CDR3 has 13 residues. CDR3 bases: TGTGCCAGTAGTGCCTCTCGACGGAGTGAGCAGTTCTTC. Translation gives CASSASRRSEQFF.

This sequence joins TRBV28 and TRBJ2-3, with 11 bases fitting TRBD1. This CDR3 has 16 residues. After removal of 6 bases from V and 7 bases from J, the junction contained 12 bases not matched to a gene. The germline V gene has CDR1 MDHEN and CDR2 SYDVKM. In DNA, the CDR3 is TGTGCCAGCAGACGCGCCGGGACAGGGGGTACGAATACGCAGTATTTT. As protein: CASRRAGTGGTNTQYF.

This chain connects TRBV4-3 to TRBJ2-4, with 10 bases identical to TRBD2. The germline V gene encodes CDR1 LGHNA and CDR2 YSLEER. The CDR3 sequence is 18 residues long. The J segment lost 1 base and the V segment lost 5 bases, leaving 11 bases of the junction unmatched. The CDR3, as DNA: TGCGCCAGCAGCAGGTATAGCGGGAGGACGGCGGCCAAAAACATTCAGTACTTC. Translation gives CASSRYSGRTAAKNIQYF.

This clone appeared once. The chain uses TRBV27 and TRBJ2-1; D call uncertain. Germline-derived CDR1 and CDR2 are MNHEY and SMNVEV (reference sequence). There are 15 residues in the CDR3. V was trimmed by 2 bases and J by 0 bases, leaving 8 bases between them. CDR3: CASSLGRFSYNEQFF. Written as DNA, the CDR3 is TGTGCCAGCAGTTTAGGACGGTTCTCCTACAATGAGCAGTTCTTC.

This chain joins TRBV4-1 and TRBJ2-1, with 11 bases fitting TRBD2. The CDR3 extends over 18 amino acids. Germline V lookup: CDR1 MGHRA, CDR2 YSYEKL. With 4 bases clipped from V and 5 bases from J, the junction kept 13 bases outside the gene matches. CDR3 coding DNA: TGCGCCAGCAGCCGAACTCCACTAGCGGGAGAGGGGCACAATGAGCAGTTCTTC. It is translated as CASSRTPLAGEGHNEQFF.

The chain uses TRBV4-3 and TRBJ1-2; D remains unclear. CDR1 LGHNA and CDR2 YSLEER come from the germline V gene. The V and J ends lost 0 bases and 3 bases respectively, with 11 bases between them. The CDR3 spans 15 residues. The CDR3 protein is CASSQEFGQDYGYTF. The CDR3 bases are TGCGCCAGCAGCCAAGAATTTGGCCAGGACTATGGCTACACCTTC.

The CDR3 DNA follows: TGTGCCAGCAGCAGAGTACATCCGGGACTAGCGGGAATGAGGAATGAGCAGTTCTTC. This encodes CASSRVHPGLAGMRNEQFF. This chain connects TRBV21-1 to TRBJ2-1; TRBD2 is the table's D call, not checked against the DNA. TRBV21-1 is tagged as a pseudogene. CDR3 length equals 19 residues.

V is TRBV5-4 and J is TRBJ2-3; 9 nucleotides agree with TRBD2. V lost 4 bases and J lost 7; bases outside the gene matches: 16. CDR3 length: 17 amino acids. The germline V gene has CDR1 SGHNT and CDR2 YYREEE (reference sequence). DNA of the CDR3: TGTGCCAGCAGCCTGCTCAGGTTTAGCGGGAGTTCAAATACGCAGTATTTT. Translated, it gives CASSLLRFSGSSNTQYF.

The V and J genes are TRBV10-1 and TRBJ1-4; TRBD1 matches at 9 bases. The ends lost 7 bases at V and 10 bases at J; junction bases unmatched: 13. Per the germline V gene, CDR1 is WNHNN and CDR2 is SYGVQD (reference sequence). CDR3 length: 15 amino acids. DNA for the CDR3: TGCGCCAGCAACCCGCACCGTCGACAGGGGGTAAAACTGTTTTTT. Translation: CASNPHRRQGVKLFF.

The chain carries TRBV7-2 and TRBJ2-3; 10 nucleotides align to TRBD2. V shed 5 bases and J 3 bases; nucleotides not matched to a gene: 11. The CDR3 extends over 17 amino acids. Germline V gene lookup returns CDR1 SGHTA and CDR2 FQGNSA. CDR3 residues: CASSPSGRALGTDTQYF. Here the CDR3 DNA reads TGTGCCAGCAGCCCGAGCGGGAGGGCCCTCGGGACAGATACGCAGTATTTT. Variable domain in full (rest from reference TRBV7-2 and TRBJ2-3): GAGVSQSPSNKVTEKGKDVELRCDPISGHTALYWYRQSLGQGLEFLIYFQGNSAPDKSGLPSDRFSAERTGGSVSTLTIQRTQQEDSAVYLCASSPSGRALGTDTQYFGPGTRLTVL.

The rearrangement uses TRBV11-3 and TRBJ1-6; D is perhaps TRBD1 (6 bases). The CDR3 totals 14 residues. The V gene lost 3 bases and the J gene lost 6 bases, with 9 bases spanning the gap. Germline V gene sequence: CDR1 SGHNT, CDR2 YENEEA. Here the CDR3 DNA reads TGTGCCAGCAGCTTTACAGGGCTTAATTCACCCCTCCACTTT. Encoded protein: CASSFTGLNSPLHF. The full variable domain, its missing parts supplied by reference TRBV11-3 and TRBJ1-6, is EAGVVQSPRYKIIEKKQPVAFWCNPISGHNTLYWYLQNLGQGPELLIRYENEEAVDDSQLPKDRFSAERLKGVDSTLKIQPAELGDSAVYLCASSFTGLNSPLHFGNGTRLTVT.

The chain carries TRBV2 and TRBJ1-4, with TRBD1 as a possible D gene (5 bases). The CDR3 totals 16 residues. V lost 1 base to trimming and J lost 0 bases, with 9 bases between them. CDR1 is SNHLY and CDR2 is FYNNEI in the germline V gene. CDR3 sequence (DNA): TGTGCCAGCAGTGAAGTGGGGGGGGCAACTAATGAAAAACTGTTTTTT. It encodes CASSEVGGATNEKLFF.

This clone appeared a single time. The rearrangement uses TRBV6-1 and TRBJ1-5; no reliable D call. Germline V gene sequence: CDR1 MNHNS, CDR2 SASEGT. This CDR3 spans 17 amino acids. Between the trimmed V and J ends, which lost 3 bases and 5 bases, there was a span of 20 bases. In DNA form, the CDR3 reads TGTGCCAGCAGTGACCAACGGAAAAGCGGCGGGCATCAGCCCCAGCATTTT. Residues: CASSDQRKSGGHQPQHF.

The chain couples TRBV19 to TRBJ1-2; D not certain. The CDR3 extends over 13 amino acids. The germline V gene encodes CDR1 LNHDA and CDR2 SQIVND (reference sequence). V was shortened by 6 bases and J by 8 bases, with 16 bases between the two germline ends. The CDR3 region is CASRVPGALGYTF. CDR3 DNA: TGTGCCAGTAGGGTTCCGGGAGCATTAGGCTACACCTTC.